The entry below describes one TCR beta chain. Its antigen is unidentified. Repertoires were generated with immunoSEQ multiplex PCR, while TCRdb's copy carries only in-frame clones and drops some. The sample records approximately 15,000 clones, about 86% being singletons. These data come from a study of OX40 agonist ivuxolimab in advanced cancers. For the study at large: An agonistic human IgG2 monoclonal antibody against OX40 (CD134) was given.

General study points: Low normalized T-cell clonal expansion also characterized some of the nonresponders.

This material consisted of CD4+ or CD8+ T cells sorted from blood, taken in a trial of the OX40 agonist ivuxolimab. The clonotype originates from an adult with an advanced solid tumor such as melanoma, head and neck, liver or kidney cancer.

The CDR3 sequence is CASSLVDHLTQYF. The CDR3, as DNA: TGTGCCAGCAGCTTAGTGGACCATCTCACGCAGTATTTT. The rearrangement uses TRBV7-9 and TRBJ2-3; D is ambiguous. The germline CDR1 and CDR2 sequences are SEHNR and FQNEAQ (reference sequence). The CDR3 spans 13 residues. Trimming left V 1 base short and J 9 bases short, with 11 bases between.